A selection of T cell receptor beta chains follows, all from one sample in a study of patients and donors after allogeneic stem cell transplantation. TCRdb analysed the RT-PCR reads with MiXCR anew, one entry per CDR3 protein. The profile shows tens of thousands of distinct CDR3 sequences, roughly 29% of them singletons. Source material: blood, either unsorted or a sorted T cell fraction (not recorded which). These receptors were collected from a human donor who was either an allogeneic HSCT recipient or a stem cell or donor lymphocyte infusion donor (not recorded which). It is not recorded whose cells these are; they may come from a transplant donor. Each CDR3 is given with its conserved first and last residue. D genes are given only for firm matches. Size tells how often a clone was seen (once, few, many) or the class of an expanded clone, and some rows leave it out.

clone size: NA; J gene: TRBJ1-2; V gene: TRBV6-5; D gene: NA; CDR3 DNA: TGTGCCAGCAGTTACTCGACTGTTTACTCTTATGGCTACACCTTC; CDR3 protein: CASSYSTVYSYGYTF
clone size: NA; J gene: TRBJ1-1; V gene: TRBV5-4; D gene: NA; CDR3 DNA: TGTGCCAGCAGCTTGGGAGGTGGCCCCACTGAAGCTTTCTTT; CDR3 protein: CASSLGGGPTEAFF
clone size: NA; J gene: TRBJ1-2; V gene: TRBV2; D gene: NA; CDR3 DNA: TGTGCCAGCAGTGTTGCAGGGGACGACGTAACCTATGGCTACACCTTC; CDR3 protein: CASSVAGDDVTYGYTF
clone size: NA; J gene: TRBJ2-3; V gene: TRBV20-1; D gene: TRBD2; CDR3 DNA: TGCAGTGCTTACTCACTAGCGGGGGGGCAGGCAGATACGCAGTATTTT; CDR3 protein: CSAYSLAGGQADTQYF
clone size: NA; J gene: TRBJ1-2; V gene: TRBV12-3/TRBV12-4; D gene: NA; CDR3 DNA: TGTGCCAGCAGTAGTTCCATGAGCGCTGGCTACACCTTC; CDR3 protein: CASSSSMSAGYTF
clone size: NA; J gene: TRBJ2-7; V gene: TRBV20-1; D gene: TRBD1; CDR3 DNA: TGCAGTGCTGGAGGAGGCAGGGGGCTAGGTAACTACGAGCAGTACTTC; CDR3 protein: CSAGGGRGLGNYEQYF
clone size: few; J gene: TRBJ1-1; V gene: TRBV6-2/TRBV6-3; D gene: NA; CDR3 DNA: TGTGCCAGCATAAGACCTAACACTGAAGCTTTCTTT; CDR3 protein: CASIRPNTEAFF
clone size: NA; J gene: TRBJ2-5; V gene: TRBV24-1; D gene: NA; CDR3 DNA: TGTGCCACCAGTGATTCCTCCGGGACCTACTTC; CDR3 protein: CATSDSSGTYF
clone size: few; J gene: TRBJ1-5; V gene: TRBV12-3/TRBV12-4; D gene: NA; CDR3 DNA: TGTGCCAGCAGTTTAGGTCGGTTTTATAGCAATCAGCCCCAGCATTTT; CDR3 protein: CASSLGRFYSNQPQHF
clone size: NA; J gene: TRBJ2-7; V gene: TRBV19; D gene: NA; CDR3 DNA: TGTGCCAGTAGTATAGTAGGCTACGAGCAGTACTTC; CDR3 protein: CASSIVGYEQYF
clone size: medium-sized; J gene: TRBJ2-2; V gene: TRBV7-3; D gene: NA; CDR3 DNA: TGTGCCAGCAGCCCTTCTGGGCGGACCGGGGAGCTGTTTTTT; CDR3 protein: CASSPSGRTGELFF
clone size: NA; J gene: TRBJ1-6; V gene: TRBV12-3/TRBV12-4; D gene: NA; CDR3 DNA: TGTGCCAGCAGTGTTGGGGTTAATTCACCCCTCCACTTT; CDR3 protein: CASSVGVNSPLHF
clone size: many; J gene: TRBJ1-4; V gene: TRBV5-1; D gene: NA; CDR3 DNA: TGCGCCAGCAGCCCGGACACTAATGAAAAACTGTTTTTT; CDR3 protein: CASSPDTNEKLFF
clone size: few; J gene: TRBJ2-2; V gene: TRBV6-5; D gene: NA; CDR3 DNA: TGTGCCAGCAGTTACCACCCCGAGTCCGGGGAGCTGTTTTTT; CDR3 protein: CASSYHPESGELFF
clone size: once; J gene: TRBJ2-3; V gene: TRBV27; D gene: NA; CDR3 DNA: TGTGCCAGCAGTTTACCTCCCCCCAGTGCCCAGCGCACAGATACGCAGTATTTT; CDR3 protein: CASSLPPPSAQRTDTQYF
clone size: NA; J gene: TRBJ1-2; V gene: TRBV20-1; D gene: NA; CDR3 DNA: TGCAGTGCTAGCCTACAGGACTATGGCTACACCTTC; CDR3 protein: CSASLQDYGYTF
clone size: few; J gene: TRBJ2-1; V gene: TRBV12-3/TRBV12-4; D gene: TRBD2; CDR3 DNA: TGTGCCAGCACTCATAGGGGAGCTAGCGGGAGGATCCTCTACAATGAGCAGTTCTTC; CDR3 protein: CASTHRGASGRILYNEQFF
clone size: few; J gene: TRBJ2-5; V gene: TRBV20-1; D gene: NA; CDR3 DNA: TGCAGTGCCTTCGAGTCAGTAGAGACCCAGTACTTC; CDR3 protein: CSAFESVETQYF
clone size: NA; J gene: TRBJ2-1; V gene: TRBV12-3/TRBV12-4; D gene: TRBD1; CDR3 DNA: TGTGCCAGCAGATCCCCCGGGACAGCGATGGGGAATGAGCAGTTCTTC; CDR3 protein: CASRSPGTAMGNEQFF
clone size: NA; J gene: TRBJ2-2; V gene: TRBV4-3; D gene: TRBD2; CDR3 DNA: TGCGCCAGCAGCCGCAGAGCGGGAGAAACCGGGGAGCTGTTTTTT; CDR3 protein: CASSRRAGETGELFF
clone size: few; J gene: TRBJ2-7; V gene: TRBV6-1; D gene: TRBD1; CDR3 DNA: TGTGCCAGCGTCACGCTCCGGGACAGGTCCTACGAGCAGTACTTC; CDR3 protein: CASVTLRDRSYEQYF
clone size: few; J gene: TRBJ2-2; V gene: TRBV7-3; D gene: TRBD2; CDR3 DNA: TGTGCCAGCAGCTTAAAGTCGTCTAGCGGGGGCCATATGAACACCGGGGAGCTGTTTTTT; CDR3 protein: CASSLKSSSGGHMNTGELFF
clone size: NA; J gene: TRBJ2-7; V gene: TRBV10-3; D gene: NA; CDR3 DNA: TGTGCCATCAGTAAGAGACGGACCAGCTCCTACGAGCAGTACTTC; CDR3 protein: CAISKRRTSSYEQYF
clone size: NA; J gene: TRBJ1-6; V gene: TRBV25-1; D gene: TRBD1; CDR3 DNA: TGTGCCAGCCGGACAGGGAGTGGTTCACCCCTCCACTTT; CDR3 protein: CASRTGSGSPLHF
clone size: NA; J gene: TRBJ2-6; V gene: TRBV7-6; D gene: NA; CDR3 DNA: TGTGCCAGCAGCAAGGACTTTCTGGGCTCTGGGGCCAACGTCCTGACTTTC; CDR3 protein: CASSKDFLGSGANVLTF
clone size: few; J gene: TRBJ1-6; V gene: TRBV5-1; D gene: TRBD1; CDR3 DNA: TGCGCCAGCAGCTTGGAGGCCGGGACAGGGTCATCACCCCTCCACTTT; CDR3 protein: CASSLEAGTGSSPLHF
clone size: NA; J gene: TRBJ1-1; V gene: TRBV7-9; D gene: NA; CDR3 DNA: TGTGCCAGCAGCTTAGGAGATTTCACTGAAGCTTTCTTT; CDR3 protein: CASSLGDFTEAFF
clone size: few; J gene: TRBJ1-4; V gene: TRBV4-3; D gene: NA; CDR3 DNA: TGCGCCAGCAGCCAAAGGGGGAGGGGAACTAATGAAAAACTGTTTTTT; CDR3 protein: CASSQRGRGTNEKLFF
clone size: few; J gene: TRBJ1-4; V gene: TRBV7-9; D gene: TRBD1; CDR3 DNA: TGTGCCAGCAGCTTAGCCGAGACAGGGATTGTTGAAAAACTGTTTTTT; CDR3 protein: CASSLAETGIVEKLFF
clone size: NA; J gene: TRBJ2-6; V gene: TRBV4-3; D gene: NA; CDR3 DNA: TGCGCCAGCAGCCCGACGGGCTCTGGGGCCAACGTCCTGACTTTC; CDR3 protein: CASSPTGSGANVLTF
clone size: NA; J gene: TRBJ1-1; V gene: TRBV4-3; D gene: NA; CDR3 DNA: TGCGCCAGCAGCCAAACCCTTGACAGGACGAACACTGTAGCTTTCTTT; CDR3 protein: CASSQTLDRTNTVAFF